These 13 T cell receptor beta chains came from one sample sequenced in a study of blood T cell repertoires in COVID-19. Profiled with immunoSEQ multiplex PCR; TCRdb holds only in-frame clones, not every one. The sample includes a few hundred thousand clones, 85% to 90% of them seen just once. Sample: peripheral blood. These receptors were taken from a man older than 75 with acute or convalescent COVID-19.

The genes are TRBV15 and TRBJ1-5; perhaps TRBD1 as D (6 bases). Germline V CDR1 and CDR2: LNHNV, YYDKDF (reference sequence). V was trimmed by 3 bases and J by 0 bases, leaving 9 bases between them. This CDR3 is 15 amino acids long. The CDR3: CATSRSGVSNQPQHF. The CDR3 DNA sequence: TGTGCCACCAGCAGGTCAGGGGTTAGCAATCAGCCCCAGCATTTT.

This chain links TRBV4-1 with TRBJ2-2; 8 nucleotides line up with TRBD2. The CDR3 has 17 amino acids. Germline CDR1 MGHRA, CDR2 YSYEKL. The junction had 6 bases not matched to a gene; V was cut back by 3 bases and J by 0 bases. The CDR3 reads CASSHPGGVSNTGELFF. The CDR3 coding sequence is TGCGCCAGCAGCCACCCGGGGGGGGTATCGAACACCGGGGAGCTGTTTTTT.

Here the CDR3 DNA reads TGTGCCAGCAGCCAAGACCTACTAGATACGCAGTATTTT. This codes for CASSQDLLDTQYF. This chain joins TRBV3-1 (or the pseudogene TRBV3-2) and TRBJ2-3; D remains ambiguous. Trimming took off 0 bases at V and 5 bases at J, with 6 bases between the two ends. Germline V gene lookup returns CDR1 LGHDT and CDR2 YNNKEL (reference sequence). This CDR3 is 13 amino acids long.

Points on this clone: One junction end does not reproduce the germline sequence, and a read error may be involved. V gene TRBV28 combines with J gene TRBJ2-7, with TRBD2 identical over 9 bases. Germline-derived CDR1 and CDR2 are MDHEN and SYDVKM. There are 13 residues in the CDR3. In DNA, the CDR3 is TGTGCCAGCACCACTCTTCTAACGGGCGGGAGGGCATTC. Translation: CASTTLLTGGRAF.

The chain recombines TRBV11-1 with TRBJ2-2; no clear D gene. This CDR3 region has 13 residues. Trimming left V 5 bases short and J 4 bases short, with 8 bases between. CDR1 and CDR2 from the germline V gene are SGHAT and FQDESV (reference sequence). In DNA, the CDR3 is TGTGCCAGCAGCCCCTGGCCCACCGGGGAGCTGTTTTTT. Translating it yields CASSPWPTGELFF. Combining the CDR3 with reference TRBV11-1 and TRBJ2-2 gives the whole variable domain EAEVAQSPRYKITEKSQAVAFWCDPISGHATLYWYRQILGQGPELLVQFQDESVVDDSQLPKDRFSAERLKGVDSTLKIQPAELGDSAMYLCASSPWPTGELFFGEGSRLTVL.

The count of this clone is one. The rearrangement uses TRBV6-5 and TRBJ1-4; D is ambiguous. With 6 bases removed from V and 6 bases from J, the gap between germline ends came to 11 bases. The CDR3 length is 13 residues. Germline loops: CDR1 MNHEY, CDR2 SVGAGI. Here the CDR3 reads CASRSDRDEKLFF. In DNA form, the CDR3 reads TGTGCCAGCAGATCGGATCGGGATGAAAAACTGTTTTTT.

This rearrangement joins TRBV28 to TRBJ1-4; possible D gene TRBD1, 5 bases. Deletions cut 4 bases from V and 7 bases from J, with 22 bases between. Germline loops: CDR1 MDHEN, CDR2 SYDVKM. This CDR3 contains 17 residues. CDR3 DNA sequence: TGTGCCAGCAGTTCCCTGGAGGCGGGGGGGTCCCTTGAAAAACTGTTTTTT. It yields the protein CASSSLEAGGSLEKLFF.

The V call is TRBV28, the J call TRBJ2-7; D remains ambiguous. This CDR3 is 14 amino acids long. V lost 4 bases and J 3 bases, leaving 13 bases between the germline ends. Germline CDR1 is MDHEN and CDR2 is SYDVKM. The CDR3 DNA reads as TGTGCCAGCAGTTCTTCCTCCCTTTACTACGAGCAGTACTTC. It codes for CASSSSSLYYEQYF.

The chain uses TRBV5-1 and TRBJ2-7; 7 bases align to TRBD1. J lost 2 bases, V lost 3 bases, and 8 bases had no gene match. This CDR3 is built from 15 residues. CDR1 SGHRS and CDR2 YFSETQ come from the germline V gene. This chain's CDR3 is CASSSGDSRAYEQYF. For the CDR3, the DNA is TGCGCCAGCAGCTCCGGGGACAGCAGGGCCTACGAGCAGTACTTC.

The chain joins TRBV9 to TRBJ1-5; TRBD1 might be the D (5 bases). The CDR3 runs to 14 residues. V was clipped by 2 bases and J by 2 bases, with 8 bases between them. Per the germline V gene, CDR1 is SGDLS and CDR2 is YYNGEE. The DNA of the CDR3 is TGTGCCAGCAGCGTTGACAGTGGCAATCAGCCCCAGCATTTT. It specifies CASSVDSGNQPQHF.

The chain couples TRBV2 to TRBJ1-1; unclear D gene. Trimming stripped 2 bases from V and 3 bases from J, with 13 bases between. The CDR3 runs to 15 residues. Per the germline V gene, CDR1 is SNHLY and CDR2 is FYNNEI. DNA of the CDR3: TGTGCCAGCAGTGAACGCCGTCGTGCGGACACTGAAGCTTTCTTT. Its protein is CASSERRRADTEAFF.

This chain links TRBV11-1 with TRBJ2-5; 7 bases match TRBD1. With 8 bases clipped from V and 2 bases from J, the junction kept 11 bases outside the gene matches. There are 15 residues in the CDR3. Germline-derived CDR1 and CDR2 are SGHAT and FQDESV (reference sequence). The CDR3: CASGPSGQTQETQYF. CDR3 nucleotides: TGTGCCAGCGGTCCCTCGGGACAGACACAAGAGACCCAGTACTTC.

The sample holds one count of this clone. The chain recombines TRBV19 with TRBJ1-1; 12 bases are shared with TRBD1. CDR1 is LNHDA and CDR2 is SQIVND in the germline V gene (reference sequence). The CDR3 extends over 16 amino acids. V lost 3 bases, J lost 1 base, and 3 bases stayed unmatched. The CDR3, as DNA: TGTGCCAGTAGTATGGGGACAGGGGGCGCGAACACTGAAGCTTTCTTT. Amino acid sequence: CASSMGTGGANTEAFF.